Below, one TCR beta chain is given with its context. The target antigen is unknown. The sample comes from a study of vaccination effects on CD4 cells after COVID-19. Study-wide context: Sequencing was preceded by expansion of antigen-specific CD4+ T cells with viral peptide pools in the ViraFEST assay. Study conclusions and caveats: Early post-infection timepoints were absent, and convalescent patients were few.

At the end of 10 days of culture, CD4+ T cells were isolated. A PCR test confirmed that the person had SARS-CoV-2 infection between March and December 2020. V dropped 5 bases and J dropped 4 bases, with 10 bases sitting between them. The CDR3 is 13 amino acids. The germline V gene encodes CDR1 PRHDT and CDR2 FYEKMQ (reference sequence). Clones were read by immunoSEQ multiplex PCR, and TCRdb kept only the in-frame ones, dropping some. The sample has about 64,000 clones, about 69% seen once. This clonotype was obtained from a human donor who had a prior SARS-CoV-2 infection. The sample here was CD4+ T cells from PBMCs cultured without peptide, taken before COVID-19 vaccination. The J gene is TRBJ2-3, the V gene TRBV13; D remains unclear. CDR3 DNA sequence: TGTGCCAGCAGCATTCTAGATTCAGATACGCAGTATTTT. Translation: CASSILDSDTQYF.